The clone carrying this T cell receptor beta chain came up once. The sample comes from a study of T cells in lung cancer brain metastases. Study context: Between primary and metastasis resection, about 90% of the 20 patients were untreated.

The V gene lost 0 bases and the J gene lost 4 bases, with 16 bases spanning the gap. Germline-derived CDR1 and CDR2 are SGHDT and YYEEEE. This CDR3 comprises 16 residues. Between roughly 2 and 4.92 ug genomic DNA went in, equal for pairs. Only in-frame clones appear in the TCRdb table, and some are missing; sequencing was by immunoSEQ multiplex PCR. This table has approximately 4,800 clones, roughly nine tenths appearing once. Sequencing was performed on tumor tissue from the primary lung tumor. The V and J genes are TRBV5-6 and TRBJ1-2; tentative D call: TRBD1 (5 bases). This clonotype was obtained from a woman aged 45-59 years with non-small cell lung cancer. CDR3 coding DNA: TGTGCCAGCAGCTTGGAGTCGGCAGGGAGCCTCTATGGCTACACCTTC. Protein product: CASSLESAGSLYGYTF.